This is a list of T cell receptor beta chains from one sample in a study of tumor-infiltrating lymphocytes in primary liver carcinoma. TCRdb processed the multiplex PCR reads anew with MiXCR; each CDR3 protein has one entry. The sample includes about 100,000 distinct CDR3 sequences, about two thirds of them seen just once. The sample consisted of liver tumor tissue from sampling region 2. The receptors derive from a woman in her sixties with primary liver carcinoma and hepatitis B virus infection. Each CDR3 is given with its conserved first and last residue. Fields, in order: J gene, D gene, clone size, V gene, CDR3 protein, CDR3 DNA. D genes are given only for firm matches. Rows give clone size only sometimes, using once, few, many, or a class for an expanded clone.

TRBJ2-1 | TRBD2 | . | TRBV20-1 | CSAKSGRGGNEQFF | TGCAGTGCTAAGAGCGGGAGGGGGGGCAATGAGCAGTTCTTC
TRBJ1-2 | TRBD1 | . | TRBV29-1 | CSVWDRGHDGYTF | TGCAGCGTTTGGGACAGGGGGCATGATGGTTACACCTTC
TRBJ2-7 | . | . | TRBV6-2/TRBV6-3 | CASNPGLTTYEQYF | TGTGCCAGCAACCCGGGACTTACTACCTACGAGCAGTACTTC
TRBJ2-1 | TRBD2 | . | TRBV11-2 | CATGLGLAFNGQFF | TGTGCCACCGGCTTAGGACTAGCTTTCAATGGGCAGTTCTTC
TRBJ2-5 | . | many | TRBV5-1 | CASSLEGNGETQYF | TGCGCCAGCAGCTTGGAAGGGAACGGGGAGACCCAGTACTTC
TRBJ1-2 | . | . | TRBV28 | CDRSLSNYGYTF | TGTGACAGGAGTTTATCGAACTATGGCTACACCTTC
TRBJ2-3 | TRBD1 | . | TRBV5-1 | CASRYGTEWTDTQYF | TGCGCCAGCAGATATGGGACAGAGTGGACAGATACGCAGTATTTT
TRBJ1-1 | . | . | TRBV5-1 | CASSMGVRKSMNTEAFF | TGCGCCAGCAGCATGGGGGTACGGAAATCTATGAACACTGAAGCTTTCTTT
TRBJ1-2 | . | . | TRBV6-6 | CASTSLSTGNGYTF | TGTGCCAGCACCTCCCTTTCGACAGGTAATGGCTACACCTTC
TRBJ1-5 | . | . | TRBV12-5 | CASGSGRIRNQSQHF | TGTGCTAGTGGCAGCGGACGGATTAGGAATCAGTCCCAGCATTTT
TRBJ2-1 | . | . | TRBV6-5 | CASISVAAGMNEQFF | TGTGCCAGCATTTCGGTAGCGGCAGGAATGAATGAGCAGTTCTTC
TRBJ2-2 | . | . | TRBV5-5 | CVSSLFVKGTGELFF | TGTGTCAGCAGCTTGTTTGTGAAGGGTACCGGGGAGCTGTTTTTT
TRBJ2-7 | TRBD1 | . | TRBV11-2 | CDSSPGTGGNCEQYF | TGTGACAGCAGCCCCGGGACAGGGGGCAACTGCGAACAGTACTTC
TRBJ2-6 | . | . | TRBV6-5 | CASSYDTGPSGANLLTF | TGTGCCAGCAGCTACGATACGGGTCCTTCTGGGGCCAACCTCCTGACTTTC
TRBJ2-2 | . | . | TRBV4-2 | CASNHAVGARTGELFF | TGTGCCAGCAACCATGCTGTGGGGGCAAGAACCGGGGAGCTGTTTTTT
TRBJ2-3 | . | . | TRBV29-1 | CSVAPRGGSTDTQRF | TGCAGCGTTGCGCCTAGAGGTGGGAGCACAGATACGCAGCGTTTT
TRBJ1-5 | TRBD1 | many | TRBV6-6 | CASRELQGARQPQHF | TGTGCCAGCAGGGAACTCCAGGGGGCAAGGCAGCCCCAGCATTTT
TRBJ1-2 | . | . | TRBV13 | CASSLVRPGYGYTF | TGTGCCAGCAGCTTAGTGCGCCCCGGCTATGGCTACACCTTC
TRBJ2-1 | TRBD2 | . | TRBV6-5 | CASTTAEGGPGEQFF | TGTGCCAGTACCACCGCAGAGGGAGGGCCCGGTGAGCAGTTCTTC
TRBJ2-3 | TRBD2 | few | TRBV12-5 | CASGPELAGGADTQYF | TGTGCTAGTGGCCCAGAACTAGCGGGGGGTGCAGATACGCAGTATTTT
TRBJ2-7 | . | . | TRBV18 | CASSPWQLSVYEQYF | TGTGCCAGCTCACCGTGGCAGCTCTCAGTCTACGAGCAGTACTTC
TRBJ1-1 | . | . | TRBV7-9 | CASSPDNFEGAFF | TGTGCCAGTAGCCCGGACAACTTTGAAGGAGCTTTCTTT
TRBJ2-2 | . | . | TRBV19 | CASSNTGELFF | TGTGCCAGTAGTAACACCGGGGAGCTGTTTTTT
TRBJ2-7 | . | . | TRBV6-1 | CGSSPRISDSYEQYF | TGTGGCAGCAGTCCCCGGATTAGCGACTCCTACGAGCAGTACTTC
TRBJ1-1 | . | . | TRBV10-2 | CASSDWGASGTEVFF | TGCGCCAGCAGTGACTGGGGAGCGTCGGGAACTGAAGTTTTCTTT